A single sample gave rise to the 9 T cell receptor beta chains below, sequenced in a study of CD8 T cells in ankylosing spondylitis. General study results and limits: What seemed typical of ankylosing spondylitis blood was a TCR beta motif built from fewer than ten highly homologous variants.

From the 5' RACE reads, TCRdb called clonotypes with MiXCR, one entry per CDR3 protein. The sample shows 700,000 to 850,000 distinct CDR3 sequences, over 9.5% of them seen only once. Antigen specificity for these receptors is unknown. The sample was blood, either unsorted or a sorted T cell fraction (not recorded which). The receptors shown here come from a male donor with ankylosing spondylitis.

The chain combines TRBV20-1 with TRBJ1-5, with D possibly TRBD1 on 5 matching bases. CDR1 is DFQATT, CDR2 SNEGSKA, per germline (reference sequence). Trimming pared 5 bases from V and 2 bases from J, leaving 10 bases between. CDR3 length: 13 amino acids. CDR3 protein: CSAGVGGNQPQHF. CDR3 DNA sequence: TGCAGTGCTGGGGTGGGGGGCAATCAGCCCCAGCATTTT.

This clonotype was seen only a few times. CDR3 DNA: TGCAGCGTTGACTCCGGGACACCCCAAGAGACCCAGTACTTC. This encodes CSVDSGTPQETQYF. J is TRBJ2-5 and V is TRBV29-1, with D possibly matching TRBD1 (6 bases). The CDR3 is 14 residues long. Germline V gene lookup returns CDR1 SQVTM and CDR2 ANQGSEA. Between the trimmed V and J ends, which lost 3 bases and 1 base, there was a span of 12 bases.

This clonotype occurred a few times. The chain carries TRBV20-1 and TRBJ2-5, with D tentatively TRBD1 (6 bases). CDR3 length: 19 residues. The V gene's germline CDR1 is DFQATT and CDR2 SNEGSKA (reference sequence). Trimming pared 3 bases from V and 2 bases from J, leaving 28 bases between. CDR3 bases: TGCAGTGCTAGCCTCCTGACTGCCTTCCCCAGGGGTATTCAAGAGACCCAGTACTTC. Its protein product is CSASLLTAFPRGIQETQYF.

This rearrangement joins TRBV6-1 to TRBJ1-2; no clear D. V dropped 5 bases and J dropped 2 bases, with 9 bases sitting between them. This CDR3 is built from 13 residues. Germline CDR1 is MNHNS and CDR2 is SASEGT. CDR3 DNA sequence: TGTGCCAGCAGTAGACAACCCAACTATGGCTACACCTTC. Residues: CASSRQPNYGYTF.

The chain combines TRBV7-2 with TRBJ1-5; D unclear. There are 13 residues in the CDR3. Looked up from germline, CDR1 is SGHTA and CDR2 is FQGNSA. Trimming removed 4 bases from V and 6 bases from J, with 10 bases in between. As DNA, the CDR3 is TGTGCCAGCAGCTCGGGGTCCCCTCAGCCCCAGCATTTT. Residues: CASSSGSPQPQHF.

This rearrangement joins TRBV6-2 or TRBV6-3 to TRBJ2-5; no clear D gene. Deletions cut 4 bases from V and 5 bases from J, with 14 bases between. This CDR3 spans 14 amino acids. Germline CDR1 and CDR2: MNHEY and SVGEGT. In DNA form, the CDR3 reads TGTGCCAGCAGTTCGAGACTTATTTCGGAGACCCAGTACTTC. Translation: CASSSRLISETQYF.

V gene TRBV6-1 combines with J gene TRBJ1-1; D may be TRBD1 (6 bases). The CDR3 length is 14 residues. V gave up 8 bases and J gave up 6 bases, with 19 bases separating them. Germline CDR1 MNHNS, CDR2 SASEGT. The CDR3 here is CASRRAGADSEAFF. In DNA, the CDR3 is TGTGCCAGCCGCCGGGCGGGGGCCGACTCTGAAGCTTTCTTT.

This clonotype was seen a handful of times. The chain recombines TRBV6-1 with TRBJ2-7, with 9 bases fitting TRBD1. Germline lookup yields CDR1 MNHNS and CDR2 SASEGT. The CDR3 consists of 14 residues. Germline trimming cut 6 bases from V and 6 bases from J; bases unmatched to any gene: 9. The CDR3 spells CASSLTGGWSEQYF. In DNA form, the CDR3 reads TGTGCCAGCAGCCTCACAGGGGGCTGGAGCGAGCAGTACTTC.

Only a few counts were recorded for this clonotype. The chain employs TRBV20-1 and TRBJ1-5; TRBD1 might be the D (5 bases). V lost 3 bases, J lost 7 bases, and 10 bases lay in between. Germline lookup yields CDR1 DFQATT and CDR2 SNEGSKA (reference sequence). CDR3 length: 12 residues. CDR3 sequence reads: CSARTERQPQHF. The CDR3 bases are TGCAGTGCTAGGACAGAAAGGCAGCCCCAGCATTTT.